Listed below are T cell receptor beta chains from one sample, sequenced in a study of CD8 T cells in ankylosing spondylitis. TCRdb analysed the 5' RACE reads with MiXCR anew, one entry per CDR3 protein. The repertoire has 200,000 to 300,000 distinct CDR3 sequences, about 10% of them found once; the top ten carry 2.6%. The source material was blood, either unsorted or a sorted T cell fraction (not recorded which). The receptors come from a male donor with ankylosing spondylitis or in good health (not recorded which). Each CDR3 is given with its conserved first and last residue. D genes are given only for firm matches. Only some rows state a clone size, as once, few, many or a class for expanded clones.

DNA: TGCAGCGTTGACGGAGGGGAAAGAACGCAGTATTTT
CDR3: CSVDGGERTQYF
D: .
J: TRBJ2-3
length: 12
size: many
V: TRBV29-1

DNA: TGCGCCAGCAGCTTCGGCAGGGAAACGGCCGAGCAGTACTTC
CDR3: CASSFGRETAEQYF
D: .
J: TRBJ2-7
length: 14
size: many
V: TRBV5-1

DNA: TGCAGCGTTGAACATAGGACAGGGGGCAGTGAGCAGTTCTTC
CDR3: CSVEHRTGGSEQFF
D: TRBD1
J: TRBJ2-1
length: 14
size: many
V: TRBV29-1

DNA: TGCGCCAGCAGCCTACACCGGACGGAGGACGGGGAGCTGTTTTTT
CDR3: CASSLHRTEDGELFF
D: .
J: TRBJ2-2
length: 15
size: once
V: TRBV4-1

DNA: TGTGCCAGCAGTTTAGGTTCTGCGGAAAAACTGTTTTTT
CDR3: CASSLGSAEKLFF
D: .
J: TRBJ1-4
length: 13
size: many
V: TRBV27

DNA: TGCGCCAGCAGCCAAGATACTAGCGGGAGGCCGACCCAGTACTTC
CDR3: CASSQDTSGRPTQYF
D: TRBD2
J: TRBJ2-5
length: 15
size: few
V: TRBV4-1

DNA: TGCGCCAGCAGCCCGACGGAGTTCTCCTACGAGCAGTACTTC
CDR3: CASSPTEFSYEQYF
D: .
J: TRBJ2-7
length: 14
size: many
V: TRBV4-1

DNA: TGCGCCAGCAGCCTTTGGACTAGCGGGAATATCTACGAGCAGTACTTC
CDR3: CASSLWTSGNIYEQYF
D: TRBD2
J: TRBJ2-7
length: 16
size: few
V: TRBV5-1

DNA: TGCGCCAGCAGCGCCGGATGGGAAACCGGGGAGCTGTTTTTT
CDR3: CASSAGWETGELFF
D: .
J: TRBJ2-2
length: 14
size: many
V: TRBV5-1

DNA: TGCAGTGCCATGACAGGGAGGGATCAGCCCCAGCATTTT
CDR3: CSAMTGRDQPQHF
D: TRBD1
J: TRBJ1-5
length: 13
size: many
V: TRBV20-1

DNA: TGTGCCAGCAGCCTCCAGAGGAGGGGGGGCGGAGATACGCAGTATTTT
CDR3: CASSLQRRGGGDTQYF
D: .
J: TRBJ2-3
length: 16
size: many
V: TRBV7-2

DNA: TGCAGTGCTAGATCGGGGACTAGCGGGAGATTGGAGACCCAGTACTTC
CDR3: CSARSGTSGRLETQYF
D: TRBD2
J: TRBJ2-5
length: 16
size: many
V: TRBV20-1

DNA: TGTGCCAGCAGTTACAGGGAATCGAATGAGCAGTTCTTC
CDR3: CASSYRESNEQFF
D: .
J: TRBJ2-1
length: 13
size: .
V: TRBV2

DNA: TGCAGTGCTGAGGACTTGCCCTCATTCTCCTACAATGAGCAGTTCTTC
CDR3: CSAEDLPSFSYNEQFF
D: .
J: TRBJ2-1
length: 16
size: few
V: TRBV20-1

DNA: TGCAGTGCTAGAGGGATAGCGGGAGGGGCAGATACGCAGTATTTT
CDR3: CSARGIAGGADTQYF
D: TRBD2
J: TRBJ2-3
length: 15
size: many
V: TRBV20-1